The rows below give T cell receptor beta chains drawn from one sample of a study. In TCRdb, the RT-PCR reads were re-called with MiXCR into one record per CDR3 protein. The table has about 700,000 distinct CDR3 sequences, over 12% seen once. The specimen sequenced was memory CD4+ T cells from blood. Receptors were obtained from a female donor in good health, serving as a healthy control. Each CDR3 is given with its conserved first and last residue. D genes are given only for firm matches. Clone sizes are given selectively: once, few, many, or a class where the clone is expanded.

j_call,clone_size,d_call,v_call,cdr3_aa,cdr3_nt
TRBJ2-7,NA,NA,TRBV9,CASSISSEGQPYEQYF,TGTGCCAGCAGCATCTCTTCGGAGGGCCAACCCTACGAGCAGTACTTC
TRBJ2-1,NA,NA,TRBV10-3,CAISVLNEQFF,TGTGCCATCAGTGTCTTAAATGAGCAGTTCTTC
TRBJ2-3,NA,TRBD2,TRBV27,CASTPRWAGADTQYF,TGTGCCAGCACCCCCCGGTGGGCGGGAGCAGATACGCAGTATTTT
TRBJ2-1,few,NA,TRBV4-1,CASSQDWDYNEQFF,TGCGCCAGCAGCCAAGATTGGGACTACAATGAGCAGTTCTTC
TRBJ1-3,NA,NA,TRBV4-2,CASSQDGTTGNTIYF,TGTGCCAGCAGCCAAGACGGGACCACTGGAAACACCATATATTTT
TRBJ1-5,many,NA,TRBV12-3/TRBV12-4,CASSRQQNQPQHF,TGTGCCAGCAGTAGACAGCAGAATCAGCCCCAGCATTTT
TRBJ2-1,NA,NA,TRBV20-1,CSAPGGGLAAYNEQFF,TGCAGTGCCCCTGGGGGGGGCCTGGCCGCCTACAATGAGCAGTTCTTC
TRBJ1-2,few,NA,TRBV20-1,CSAEDGLGYTF,TGCAGTGCTGAAGATGGCCTAGGCTACACCTTC
TRBJ1-1,many,NA,TRBV2,CASSTEMNTEAFF,TGTGCCAGCAGTACGGAGATGAACACTGAAGCTTTCTTT
TRBJ2-7,few,NA,TRBV5-4,CASSSDIGSYEQYF,TGTGCCAGCAGCTCTGACATCGGCTCCTACGAGCAGTACTTC
TRBJ2-7,few,TRBD1,TRBV6-6,CASSDRGTYEQYF,TGTGCCAGCAGTGACAGGGGAACCTACGAGCAGTACTTC
TRBJ2-7,few,TRBD2,TRBV7-6,CASILGLGLAGGWGSYEQYF,TGTGCCAGCATCCTAGGGCTGGGACTAGCGGGAGGTTGGGGCTCCTACGAGCAGTACTTC
TRBJ1-3,many,NA,TRBV4-3,CASSQEGTFSGNTIYF,TGCGCCAGCAGCCAAGAAGGGACATTCAGTGGAAACACCATATATTTT
TRBJ2-3,NA,NA,TRBV14,CASSQGLFGSQYF,TGTGCCAGCAGCCAAGGACTATTTGGTTCCCAGTATTTT
TRBJ1-2,few,NA,TRBV27,CASSSFGQSNYGYTF,TGTGCCAGCAGTTCGTTCGGACAGTCGAACTATGGCTACACCTTC
TRBJ1-3,NA,NA,TRBV28,CASSFLTSGNTIYF,TGTGCCAGCAGTTTTTTGACCTCTGGAAACACCATATATTTT
TRBJ2-3,NA,NA,TRBV20-1,CSARYPSTDTQYF,TGCAGTGCTAGATATCCTAGCACAGATACGCAGTATTTT
TRBJ2-4,NA,NA,TRBV20-1,CSAWGGIAKNIQYF,TGCAGTGCTTGGGGCGGGATAGCCAAAAACATTCAGTACTTC
TRBJ2-3,NA,NA,TRBV20-1,CSARATGQLSTDTQYF,TGCAGTGCTAGAGCGACGGGACAACTTAGCACAGATACGCAGTATTTT
TRBJ2-3,many,NA,TRBV20-1,CSARDSGRTDTQYF,TGCAGTGCTAGAGATTCGGGGCGCACAGATACGCAGTATTTT
TRBJ2-1,many,TRBD2,TRBV20-1,CSARRLAGNSYNEQFF,TGCAGTGCTAGGCGGCTAGCGGGTAACTCCTACAATGAGCAGTTCTTC
TRBJ1-4,few,NA,TRBV20-1,CSARGGGEREKLFF,TGCAGTGCTAGGGGCGGAGGGGAGCGTGAAAAACTGTTTTTT
TRBJ2-1,few,NA,TRBV12-3/TRBV12-4,CASSLEGLDEQFF,TGTGCCAGCAGTTTGGAAGGGTTAGATGAGCAGTTCTTC
TRBJ2-1,many,TRBD2,TRBV10-3,CAISDPGTSGRDEQFF,TGTGCCATCAGTGACCCCGGGACTAGCGGGAGAGATGAGCAGTTCTTC
TRBJ2-1,NA,TRBD2,TRBV7-2,CASSPELAESYNEQFF,TGTGCCAGCAGCCCTGAACTAGCGGAGAGCTACAATGAGCAGTTCTTC
TRBJ2-3,NA,TRBD2,TRBV6-1,CASSTQLAGKGDTQYF,TGTGCCAGCAGTACCCAACTAGCGGGAAAGGGGGATACGCAGTATTTT
TRBJ1-1,once,TRBD1,TRBV18,CASSPQGVDTEAFF,TGTGCCAGCTCACCGCAGGGGGTGGACACTGAAGCTTTCTTT
TRBJ2-4,few,NA,TRBV11-2,CASSADLLGKNIQYF,TGTGCCAGCAGCGCGGACCTTCTGGGGAAAAACATTCAGTACTTC
TRBJ2-7,few,NA,TRBV18,CASSSDYPYEQYF,TGTGCCAGCTCATCGGACTACCCCTACGAGCAGTACTTC